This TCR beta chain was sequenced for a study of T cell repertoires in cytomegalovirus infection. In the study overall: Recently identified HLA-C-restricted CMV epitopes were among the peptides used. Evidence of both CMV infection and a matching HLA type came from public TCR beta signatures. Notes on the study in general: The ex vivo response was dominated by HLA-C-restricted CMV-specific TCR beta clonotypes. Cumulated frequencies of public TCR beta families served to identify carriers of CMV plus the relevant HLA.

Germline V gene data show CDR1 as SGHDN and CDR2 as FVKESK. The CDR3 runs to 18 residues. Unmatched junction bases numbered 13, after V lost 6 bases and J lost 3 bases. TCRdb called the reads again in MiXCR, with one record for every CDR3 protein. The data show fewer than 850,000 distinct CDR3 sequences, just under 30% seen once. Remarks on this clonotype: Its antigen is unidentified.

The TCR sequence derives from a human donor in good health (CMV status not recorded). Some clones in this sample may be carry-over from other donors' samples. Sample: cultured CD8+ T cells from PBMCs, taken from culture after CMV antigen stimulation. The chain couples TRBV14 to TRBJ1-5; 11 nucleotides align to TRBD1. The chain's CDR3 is CASRDRDRGSGINQPQHF. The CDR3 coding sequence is TGTGCCAGCAGGGACCGGGACAGGGGGAGTGGCATCAATCAGCCCCAGCATTTT.